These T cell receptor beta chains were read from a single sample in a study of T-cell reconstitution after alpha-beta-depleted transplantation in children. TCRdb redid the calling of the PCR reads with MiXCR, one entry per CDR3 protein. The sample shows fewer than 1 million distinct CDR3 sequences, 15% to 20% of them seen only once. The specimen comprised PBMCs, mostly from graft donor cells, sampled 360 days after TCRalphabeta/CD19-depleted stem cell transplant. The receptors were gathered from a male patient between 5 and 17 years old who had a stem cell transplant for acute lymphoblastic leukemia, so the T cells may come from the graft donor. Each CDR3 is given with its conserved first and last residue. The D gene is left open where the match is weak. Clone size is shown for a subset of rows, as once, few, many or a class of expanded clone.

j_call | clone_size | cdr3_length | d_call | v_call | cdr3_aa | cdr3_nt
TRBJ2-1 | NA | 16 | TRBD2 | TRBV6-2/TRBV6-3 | CASSYGGLASYNEQFF | TGTGCCAGCAGTTACGGCGGACTAGCCTCCTACAATGAGCAGTTCTTC
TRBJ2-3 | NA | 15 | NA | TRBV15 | CATSREIGPTDTQYF | TGTGCCACCAGCAGAGAGATAGGGCCCACAGATACGCAGTATTTT
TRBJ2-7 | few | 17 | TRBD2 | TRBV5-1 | CASSLFQLASSSYEQYF | TGCGCCAGCAGCCTATTTCAACTAGCGTCAAGCTCCTACGAGCAGTACTTC
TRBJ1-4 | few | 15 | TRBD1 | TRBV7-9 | CASSPGTEWSEKLFF | TGTGCCAGCAGCCCCGGGACAGAATGGTCAGAGAAACTGTTTTTT
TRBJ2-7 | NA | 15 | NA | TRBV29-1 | CSVPEVGLAKYEQYF | TGCAGCGTCCCAGAGGTGGGGCTAGCGAAATACGAGCAGTACTTC
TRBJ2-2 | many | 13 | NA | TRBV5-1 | CASSTSNTGELFF | TGCGCCAGCAGCACGAGTAACACCGGGGAGCTGTTTTTT
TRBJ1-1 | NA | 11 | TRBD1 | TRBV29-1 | CSVFTGADAFF | TGCAGCGTTTTCACAGGGGCCGACGCTTTCTTT
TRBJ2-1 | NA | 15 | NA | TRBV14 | CASSQVRTNYNEQFF | TGTGCCAGCAGCCAAGTCAGGACCAACTACAATGAGCAGTTCTTC
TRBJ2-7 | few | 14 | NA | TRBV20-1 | CSASFGRSSYEQYF | TGCAGTGCTAGTTTTGGCCGGAGCTCCTACGAGCAGTACTTC
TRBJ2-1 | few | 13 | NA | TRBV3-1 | CASSQPLGDEQFF | TGTGCCAGCAGCCAGCCTCTAGGGGATGAGCAGTTCTTC
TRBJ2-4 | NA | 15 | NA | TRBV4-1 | CASSLSQGRKNIQYF | TGCGCCAGCAGCCTATCCCAGGGGCGCAAAAACATTCAGTACTTC
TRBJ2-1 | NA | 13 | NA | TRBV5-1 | CASSSAMDNEQFF | TGCGCCAGCAGCTCTGCCATGGACAATGAGCAGTTCTTC
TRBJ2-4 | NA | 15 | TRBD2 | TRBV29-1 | CSATPTSGTKNIQYF | TGCAGCGCGACCCCGACTAGCGGGACCAAAAACATTCAGTACTTC
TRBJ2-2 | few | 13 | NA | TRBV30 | CAWSVDGAGELFF | TGTGCCTGGAGTGTAGACGGGGCCGGGGAGCTGTTTTTT
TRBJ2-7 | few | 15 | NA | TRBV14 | CASSQPTTLGYEQYF | TGTGCCAGCAGCCAACCGACTACCCTCGGCTACGAGCAGTACTTC